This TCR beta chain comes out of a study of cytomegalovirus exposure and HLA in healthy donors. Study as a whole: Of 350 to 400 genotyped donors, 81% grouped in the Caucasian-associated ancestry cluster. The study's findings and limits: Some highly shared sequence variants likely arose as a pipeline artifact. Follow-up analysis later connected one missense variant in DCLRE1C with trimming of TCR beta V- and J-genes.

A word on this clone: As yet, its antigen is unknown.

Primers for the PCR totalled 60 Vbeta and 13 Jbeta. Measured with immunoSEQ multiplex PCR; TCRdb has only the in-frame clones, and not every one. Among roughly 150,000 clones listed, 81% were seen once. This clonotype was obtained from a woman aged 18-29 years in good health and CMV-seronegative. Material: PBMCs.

Written as DNA, the CDR3 is TGTGCCAGCAGAACCTGGGCAATGAACACTGAAGCTTTCTTT. Amino acid sequence: CASRTWAMNTEAFF. The rearrangement joins TRBV28 to TRBJ1-1; D unclear. Germline V gives CDR1 MDHEN, CDR2 SYDVKM. The V gene lost 6 bases and the J gene lost 0 bases, with 11 bases spanning the gap. The CDR3 totals 14 residues.